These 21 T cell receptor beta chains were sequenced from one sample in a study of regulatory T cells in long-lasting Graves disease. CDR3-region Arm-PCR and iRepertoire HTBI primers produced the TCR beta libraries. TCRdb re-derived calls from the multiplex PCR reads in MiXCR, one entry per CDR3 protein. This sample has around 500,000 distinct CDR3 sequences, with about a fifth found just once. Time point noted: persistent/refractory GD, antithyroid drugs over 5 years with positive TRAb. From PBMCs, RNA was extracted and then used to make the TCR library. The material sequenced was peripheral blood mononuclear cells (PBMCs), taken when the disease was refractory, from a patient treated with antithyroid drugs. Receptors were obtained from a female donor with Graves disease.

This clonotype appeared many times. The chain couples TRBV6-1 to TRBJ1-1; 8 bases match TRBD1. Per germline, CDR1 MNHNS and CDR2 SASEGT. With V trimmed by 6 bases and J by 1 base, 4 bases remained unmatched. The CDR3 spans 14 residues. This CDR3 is CASRAGGSNTEAFF. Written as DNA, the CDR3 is TGTGCCAGCAGGGCAGGGGGCTCGAACACTGAAGCTTTCTTT.

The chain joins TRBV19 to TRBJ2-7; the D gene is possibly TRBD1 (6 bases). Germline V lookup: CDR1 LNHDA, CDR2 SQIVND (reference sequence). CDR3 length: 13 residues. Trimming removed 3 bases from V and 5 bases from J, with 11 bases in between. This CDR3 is CASSMGHLDEQYF. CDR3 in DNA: TGTGCCAGTAGTATGGGACACCTGGACGAGCAGTACTTC.

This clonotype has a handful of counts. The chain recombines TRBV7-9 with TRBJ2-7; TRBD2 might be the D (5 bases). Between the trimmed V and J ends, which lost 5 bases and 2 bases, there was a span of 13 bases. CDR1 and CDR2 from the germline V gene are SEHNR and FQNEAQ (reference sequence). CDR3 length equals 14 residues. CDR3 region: CASSPADYTYEQYF. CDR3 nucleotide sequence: TGTGCCAGCAGCCCCGCTGACTACACCTACGAGCAGTACTTC.

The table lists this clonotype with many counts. CDR3 sequence (DNA): TGTGCCAGCAGCTTCCGACGGACCAGCTCCTACGAGCAGTACTTC. Protein product: CASSFRRTSSYEQYF. The chain couples TRBV11-2 to TRBJ2-7; no reliable D call. The CDR3 consists of 15 residues. Between the trimmed V and J ends, which lost 3 bases and 0 bases, there was a span of 12 bases. Germline V gene data show CDR1 as SGHAT and CDR2 as FQNNGV.

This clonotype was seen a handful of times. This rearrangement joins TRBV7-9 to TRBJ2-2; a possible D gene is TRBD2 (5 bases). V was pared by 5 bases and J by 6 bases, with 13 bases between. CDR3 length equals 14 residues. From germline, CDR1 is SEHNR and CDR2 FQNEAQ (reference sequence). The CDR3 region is CASSESLGAGELFF. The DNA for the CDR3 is TGTGCCAGCAGCGAATCGCTCGGGGCCGGGGAGCTGTTTTTT.

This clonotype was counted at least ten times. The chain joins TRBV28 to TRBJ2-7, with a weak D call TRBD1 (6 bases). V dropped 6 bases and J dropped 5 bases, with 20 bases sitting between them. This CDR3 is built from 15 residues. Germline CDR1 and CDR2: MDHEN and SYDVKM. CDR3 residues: CASSSVGQGFDEQYF. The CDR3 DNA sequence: TGTGCCAGCAGCAGTGTGGGTCAGGGGTTCGACGAGCAGTACTTC.

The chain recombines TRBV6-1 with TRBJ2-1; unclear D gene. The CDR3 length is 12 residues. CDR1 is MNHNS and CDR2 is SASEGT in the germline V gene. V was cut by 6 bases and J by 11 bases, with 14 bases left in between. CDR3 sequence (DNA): TGTGCCAGCAGCCCAGGTCGAGGTCAGCAGTTCTTC. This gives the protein CASSPGRGQQFF.

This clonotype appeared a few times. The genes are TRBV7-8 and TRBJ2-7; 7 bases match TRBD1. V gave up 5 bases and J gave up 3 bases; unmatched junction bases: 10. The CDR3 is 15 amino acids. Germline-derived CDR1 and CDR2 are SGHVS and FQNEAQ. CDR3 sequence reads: CASSLRGILLYEQYF. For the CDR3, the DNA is TGTGCCAGCAGCCTCAGGGGGATTCTCCTCTACGAGCAGTACTTC. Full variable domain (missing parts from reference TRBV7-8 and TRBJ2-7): GAGVSQSPRYKVAKRGQDVALRCDPISGHVSLFWYQQALGQGPEFLTYFQNEAQLDKSGLPSDRFFAERPEGSVSTLKIQRTQQEDSAVYLCASSLRGILLYEQYFGPGTRLTVT.

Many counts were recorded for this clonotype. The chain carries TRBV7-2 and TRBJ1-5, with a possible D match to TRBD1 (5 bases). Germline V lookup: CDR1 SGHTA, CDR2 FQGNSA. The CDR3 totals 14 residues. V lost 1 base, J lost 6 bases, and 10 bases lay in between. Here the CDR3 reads CASSLDGAGQPQHF. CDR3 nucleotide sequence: TGTGCCAGCAGCTTAGATGGGGCCGGTCAGCCCCAGCATTTT.

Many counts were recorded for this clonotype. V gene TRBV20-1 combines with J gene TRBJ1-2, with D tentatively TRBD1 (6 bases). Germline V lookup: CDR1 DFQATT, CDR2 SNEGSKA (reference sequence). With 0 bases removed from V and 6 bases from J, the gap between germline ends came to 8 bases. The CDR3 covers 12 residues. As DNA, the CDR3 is TGCAGTGCTAGAGATGGGGGGCATGGCTACACCTTC. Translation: CSARDGGHGYTF.

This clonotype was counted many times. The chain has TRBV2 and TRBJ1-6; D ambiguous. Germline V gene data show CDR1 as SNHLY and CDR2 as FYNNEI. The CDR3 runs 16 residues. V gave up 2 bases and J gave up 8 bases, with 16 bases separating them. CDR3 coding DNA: TGTGCCAGCAGTGAAATAGGAGGGCGTCGGGATTCACCCCTCCACTTT. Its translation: CASSEIGGRRDSPLHF.

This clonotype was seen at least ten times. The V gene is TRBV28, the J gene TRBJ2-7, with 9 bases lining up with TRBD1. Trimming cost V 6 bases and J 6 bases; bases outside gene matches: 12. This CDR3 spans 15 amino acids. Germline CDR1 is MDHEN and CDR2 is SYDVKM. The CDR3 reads CASRIRGTGFREQYF. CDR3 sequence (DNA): TGTGCCAGCAGAATAAGGGGGACAGGGTTTCGCGAGCAGTACTTC. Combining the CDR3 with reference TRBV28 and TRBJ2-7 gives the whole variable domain DVKVTQSSRYLVKRTGEKVFLECVQDMDHENMFWYRQDPGLGLRLIYFSYDVKMKEKGDIPEGYSVSREKKERFSLILESASTNQTSMYLCASRIRGTGFREQYFGPGTRLTVT.

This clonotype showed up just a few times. As DNA, the CDR3 is TGTGCCAGCCGTCAAGGGGTAGGGGGCTTGAACACTGAAGCTTTCTTT. Its translation: CASRQGVGGLNTEAFF. The chain recombines TRBV7-8 with TRBJ1-1; 7 bases align to TRBD1. V gave up 8 bases and J gave up 0 bases; unmatched junction bases: 12. The germline V gene has CDR1 SGHVS and CDR2 FQNEAQ. The CDR3 covers 16 residues.

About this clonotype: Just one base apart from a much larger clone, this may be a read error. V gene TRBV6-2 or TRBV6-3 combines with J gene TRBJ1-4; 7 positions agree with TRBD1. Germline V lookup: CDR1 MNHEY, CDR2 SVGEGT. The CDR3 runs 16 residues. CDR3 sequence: CASSKRSGTVNGKLFF. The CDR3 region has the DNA TGTGCCAGCAGTAAACGCTCCGGGACAGTCAATGGAAAACTGTTTTTT.

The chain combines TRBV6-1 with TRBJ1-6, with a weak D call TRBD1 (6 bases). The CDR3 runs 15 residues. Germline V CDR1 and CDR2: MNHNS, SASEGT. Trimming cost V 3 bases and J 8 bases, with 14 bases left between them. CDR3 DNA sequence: TGTGCCAGCAGTGATCGTCAGGGGAACGATTCACCCCTCCACTTT. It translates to CASSDRQGNDSPLHF.

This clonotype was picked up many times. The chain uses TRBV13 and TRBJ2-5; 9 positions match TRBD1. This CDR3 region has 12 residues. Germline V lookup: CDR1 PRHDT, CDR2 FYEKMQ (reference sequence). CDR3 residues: CSTSGTGETQYF. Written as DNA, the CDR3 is TGTTCCACTTCCGGGACAGGGGAGACCCAGTACTTC.

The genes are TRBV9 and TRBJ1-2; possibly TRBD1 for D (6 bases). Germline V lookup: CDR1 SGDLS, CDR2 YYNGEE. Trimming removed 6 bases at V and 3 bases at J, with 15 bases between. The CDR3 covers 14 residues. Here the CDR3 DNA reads TGTGCCAGCACCCTTGGGGGGGGCGACTATGGCTACACCTTC. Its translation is CASTLGGGDYGYTF.

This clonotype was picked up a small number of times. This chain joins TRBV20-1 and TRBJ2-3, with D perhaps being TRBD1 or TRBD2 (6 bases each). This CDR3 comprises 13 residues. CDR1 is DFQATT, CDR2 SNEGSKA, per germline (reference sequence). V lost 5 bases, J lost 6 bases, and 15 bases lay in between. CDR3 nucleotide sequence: TGCAGTGCTCCCGTACGGGGGCGGGATACGCAGTATTTT. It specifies CSAPVRGRDTQYF.

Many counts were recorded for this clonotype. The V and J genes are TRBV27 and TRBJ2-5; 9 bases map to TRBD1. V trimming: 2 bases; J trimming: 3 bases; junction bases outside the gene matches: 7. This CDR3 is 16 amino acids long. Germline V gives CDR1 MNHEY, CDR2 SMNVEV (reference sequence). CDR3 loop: CASSLAPGTGKETQYF. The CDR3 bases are TGTGCCAGCAGTTTAGCCCCCGGGACAGGGAAAGAGACCCAGTACTTC.

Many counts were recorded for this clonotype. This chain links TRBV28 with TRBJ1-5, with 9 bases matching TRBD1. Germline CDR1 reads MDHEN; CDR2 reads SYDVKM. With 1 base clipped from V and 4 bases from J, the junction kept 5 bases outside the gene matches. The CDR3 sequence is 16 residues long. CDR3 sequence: CASSLSSGQGNQPQHF. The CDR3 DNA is TGTGCCAGCAGTTTATCCTCGGGACAGGGAAATCAGCCCCAGCATTTT.

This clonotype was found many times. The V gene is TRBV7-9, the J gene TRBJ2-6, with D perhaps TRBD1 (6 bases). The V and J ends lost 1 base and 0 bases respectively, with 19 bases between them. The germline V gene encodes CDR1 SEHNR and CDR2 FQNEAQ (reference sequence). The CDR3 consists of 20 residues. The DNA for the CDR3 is TGTGCCAGCAGCTTAGTTGTTGGGACAACGCATCACTCTGGGGCCAACGTCCTGACTTTC. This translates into CASSLVVGTTHHSGANVLTF.